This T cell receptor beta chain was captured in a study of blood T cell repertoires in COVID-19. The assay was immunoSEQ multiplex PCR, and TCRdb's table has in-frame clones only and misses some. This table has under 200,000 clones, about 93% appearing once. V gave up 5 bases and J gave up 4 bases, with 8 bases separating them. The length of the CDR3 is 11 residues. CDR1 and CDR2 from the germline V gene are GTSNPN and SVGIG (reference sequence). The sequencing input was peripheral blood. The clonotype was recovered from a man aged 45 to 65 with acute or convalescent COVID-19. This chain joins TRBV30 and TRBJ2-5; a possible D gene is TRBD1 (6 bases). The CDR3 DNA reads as TGTGCCTGGGGCAGGGGAGAGACCCAGTACTTC. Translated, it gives CAWGRGETQYF.